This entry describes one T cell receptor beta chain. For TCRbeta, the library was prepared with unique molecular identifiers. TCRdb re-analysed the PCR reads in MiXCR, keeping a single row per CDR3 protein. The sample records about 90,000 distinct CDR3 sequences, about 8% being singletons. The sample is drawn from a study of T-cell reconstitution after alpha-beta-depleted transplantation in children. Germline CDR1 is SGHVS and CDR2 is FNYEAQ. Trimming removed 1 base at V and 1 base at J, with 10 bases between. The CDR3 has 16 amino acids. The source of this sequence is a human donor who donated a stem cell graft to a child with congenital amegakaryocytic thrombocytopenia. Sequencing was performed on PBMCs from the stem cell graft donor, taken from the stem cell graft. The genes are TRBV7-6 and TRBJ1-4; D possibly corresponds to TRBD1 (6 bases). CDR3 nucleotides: TGTGCCAGCAGCTTAGGTCCGGGACAAACTAATGAAAAACTGTTTTTT. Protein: CASSLGPGQTNEKLFF.